The 27 T cell receptor beta chains below come from one sample, sequenced in a study of T cell responses to AZD1222 COVID-19 vaccine (dated by TCRdb to 2020 to 2023). Library preparation was by the immunoSEQ multiplex PCR assay. Sourced from immuneACCESS, this table was stored by TCRdb with only in-frame sequences that have V and J called. A share of the clones is absent; for the studies checked, an unresolved V gene accounts for under half, and the remainder has no known explanation. This sample gives approximately 200,000 clones in total; roughly 88% of them show up just once. 6% to 8.5% of the sample rests with the top ten. In the paper's terms, the time point label means: baseline before first vaccination. Specimen: peripheral blood, collected on day 0 of AZD1222 vaccination. These receptors all come from an adult in good health.

The V and J genes are TRBV28 and TRBJ1-3, with D tentatively TRBD1 (6 bases). Trimming left V 4 bases short and J 8 bases short, with 18 bases between. Germline V gives CDR1 MDHEN, CDR2 SYDVKM. The CDR3 loop spans 15 amino acids. In nucleotides, the CDR3 is TGTGCCAGCAGTTGGACAGCCCTGATGGGACACACCATATATTTT. Its protein product is CASSWTALMGHTIYF.

The chain combines TRBV9 with TRBJ1-2; the D gene is possibly TRBD1 (5 bases). The germline V gene has CDR1 SGDLS and CDR2 YYNGEE. This CDR3 spans 14 amino acids. V lost 3 bases to trimming and J lost 6 bases, with 15 bases between them. The CDR3: CASSATQGYHGYTF. The CDR3 nucleotides are TGTGCCAGCAGCGCTACTCAGGGATATCATGGCTACACCTTC.

The chain has TRBV5-1 and TRBJ1-6; a weak D match, TRBD1 (5 bases). Trimming left V 3 bases short and J 10 bases short, with 17 bases between. Per germline, CDR1 SGHRS and CDR2 YFSETQ. This CDR3 spans 15 amino acids. The CDR3 loop is CASSWEAGSESPLHF. In DNA form, the CDR3 reads TGCGCCAGCAGCTGGGAGGCAGGGTCGGAGTCACCCCTCCACTTT.

The CDR3 here is CASSYWDLDNSPLHF. The CDR3 nucleotides read TGTGCCAGCAGTTACTGGGACTTAGATAATTCACCCCTCCACTTT. V and J are TRBV6-6 and TRBJ1-6; D is possibly TRBD1 (5 bases). Germline V lookup: CDR1 MNHNY, CDR2 SVGAGI (reference sequence). The V gene lost 1 base and the J gene lost 5 bases, with 9 bases spanning the gap. This CDR3 is built from 15 residues.

This sequence joins TRBV2 and TRBJ1-4; TRBD1 aligns across 8 bases. CDR1 and CDR2 (germline): SNHLY, FYNNEI. The CDR3 has 14 residues. V lost 7 bases to trimming and J lost 8 bases; unmatched junction nucleotides: 9. CDR3 protein: CASTYTTGEEKLFF. CDR3 bases: TGTGCCAGCACTTATACGACAGGGGAAGAAAAACTGTTTTTT.

The genes are TRBV6-5 and TRBJ1-2, with 8 bases fitting TRBD1. J was trimmed by 8 bases and V by 0 bases; bases with no gene match: 11. This CDR3 region has 16 residues. Germline V gene data show CDR1 as MNHEY and CDR2 as SVGAGI. CDR3 nucleotides: TGTGCCAGCAGTTACTCCGGTCCCGGGACAGGCTTCGGCTACACCTTC. It yields the protein CASSYSGPGTGFGYTF.

The rearrangement joins TRBV3-1 (or the pseudogene TRBV3-2) to TRBJ2-1; 8 bases align to TRBD2. Germline V gene data show CDR1 as LGHDT and CDR2 as YNNKEL (reference sequence). The CDR3 is made up of 15 amino acids. The J segment lost 3 bases and the V segment lost 4 bases, leaving 5 bases of the junction unmatched. Written as DNA, the CDR3 is TGTGCCAGCAGCCGGGGCGGGGGGCTCTACAATGAGCAGTTCTTC. Its translation: CASSRGGGLYNEQFF.

V usage is TRBV5-1 and J usage is TRBJ1-3; TRBD1 aligns across 7 bases. Germline loops: CDR1 SGHRS, CDR2 YFSETQ. This CDR3 contains 15 residues. V shed 4 bases and J 2 bases; nucleotides not matched to a gene: 6. In DNA form, the CDR3 reads TGCGCCAGCAGCGCCGGAGGGGGCCCTGGAAACACCATATATTTT. Its translation is CASSAGGGPGNTIYF.

This chain uses TRBV29-1 with TRBJ1-1; 11 nucleotides align to TRBD1. J gave up 5 bases and V 5 bases, and 10 bases lay outside the gene matches. CDR1 and CDR2 (germline): SQVTM, ANQGSEA. The CDR3 has 15 amino acids. CDR3 amino acids: CSVLRTGTGGTEAFF. The CDR3 nucleotides read TGCAGCGTTCTTCGTACCGGGACAGGGGGAACTGAAGCTTTCTTT.

V usage is TRBV7-6 and J usage is TRBJ1-1; maybe TRBD1 (6 bases). V was shortened by 1 base and J by 7 bases, with 13 bases between the two germline ends. This CDR3 comprises 14 residues. The V gene's germline CDR1 is SGHVS and CDR2 FNYEAQ. The CDR3 bases are TGTGCCAGCAGCTTAGTAGGACAGCCCCATGAAGCTTTCTTT. Translation gives CASSLVGQPHEAFF.

The V and J genes are TRBV5-1 and TRBJ1-2, with D possibly being TRBD1 (5 bases). The CDR3 is 14 residues long. V gave up 5 bases and J gave up 4 bases, with 15 bases separating them. Germline V gene lookup returns CDR1 SGHRS and CDR2 YFSETQ. CDR3 protein: CASSATTALYGYTF. The CDR3 coding sequence is TGCGCCAGCAGTGCAACGACAGCCCTCTATGGCTACACCTTC.

The chain combines TRBV9 with TRBJ2-3; possible D gene TRBD1, 6 bases. The CDR3 is 17 residues long. The V and J ends lost 0 bases and 2 bases respectively, with 16 bases between them. Germline CDR1 SGDLS, CDR2 YYNGEE. The CDR3, as DNA: TGTGCCAGCAGCGTAGGTGACAGGAGTCCTAACACAGATACGCAGTATTTT. This gives the protein CASSVGDRSPNTDTQYF.

The chain is built from TRBV6-1 and TRBJ2-7; 7 bases are a match to TRBD2. V was pared by 2 bases and J by 3 bases, with 7 bases of the junction left unmatched. Germline assignment: CDR1 MNHNS and CDR2 SASEGT. The CDR3 has 15 residues. The CDR3 DNA is TGTGCCAGCAGTGAACGTAGCGGGCCAATCTACGAGCAGTACTTC. Encoded protein: CASSERSGPIYEQYF.

Points on this clone: The sample carries other DNA sequences with the same CDR3. The chain joins TRBV28 to TRBJ1-1; D not resolved. V was clipped by 6 bases and J by 0 bases, with 5 bases between them. The CDR3 has 12 residues. Germline V lookup: CDR1 MDHEN, CDR2 SYDVKM. CDR3 sequence (DNA): TGTGCCAGCAGCCTCATGAACACTGAAGCTTTCTTT. This encodes CASSLMNTEAFF. Filled out from reference TRBV28 and TRBJ1-1, the complete variable domain reads DVKVTQSSRYLVKRTGEKVFLECVQDMDHENMFWYRQDPGLGLRLIYFSYDVKMKEKGDIPEGYSVSREKKERFSLILESASTNQTSMYLCASSLMNTEAFFGQGTRLTVV.

This chain uses TRBV10-2 with TRBJ1-4; weak D call: TRBD1 (6 bases). This CDR3 spans 14 amino acids. Trimming stripped 1 base from V and 7 bases from J, with 10 bases between. Germline V gene data show CDR1 as WSHSY and CDR2 as SAAADI. The CDR3 here is CASSEWGLGEKLFF. In DNA form, the CDR3 reads TGCGCCAGCAGTGAGTGGGGGCTAGGTGAAAAACTGTTTTTT.

The rearrangement joins TRBV6-5 to TRBJ1-2; 7 nucleotides agree with TRBD1. The CDR3 runs to 13 residues. The J segment lost 8 bases and the V segment lost 2 bases, leaving 5 bases of the junction unmatched. Germline CDR1 is MNHEY and CDR2 is SVGAGI. The CDR3 bases are TGTGCCAGCAGTTACGGGACAGCCCGGGGCTACACCTTC. Protein sequence: CASSYGTARGYTF.

This chain connects TRBV30 to TRBJ1-1, with 11 bases that match TRBD1. Germline V gene sequence: CDR1 GTSNPN, CDR2 SVGIG (reference sequence). CDR3 length: 16 amino acids. The V gene end was trimmed by 4 bases and the J gene end by 5 bases; junction bases not matched to a gene: 12. The CDR3 is CAWNPTGTGGGTEAFF. CDR3 nucleotide sequence: TGTGCCTGGAATCCTACCGGGACAGGGGGGGGTACTGAAGCTTTCTTT.

V usage is TRBV5-1 and J usage is TRBJ2-3; 7 bases agree with TRBD1. Germline loops: CDR1 SGHRS, CDR2 YFSETQ. This CDR3 spans 16 amino acids. Unmatched junction bases numbered 12, after V lost 4 bases and J lost 4 bases. CDR3 nucleotide sequence: TGCGCCAGCAGCGCCTACAGGGGATCGAATGCAGATACGCAGTATTTT. Translating gives CASSAYRGSNADTQYF.

This rearrangement joins TRBV6-5 to TRBJ1-1; D gene unclear. Trimming cost V 4 bases and J 5 bases, with 8 bases left between them. The length of the CDR3 is 12 residues. Germline V gene lookup returns CDR1 MNHEY and CDR2 SVGAGI. CDR3 loop: CASSWPGTEAFF. The CDR3 coding sequence is TGTGCCAGCAGTTGGCCCGGTACTGAAGCTTTCTTT.

The rearrangement uses TRBV7-2 and TRBJ1-1; D is unclear. Germline V gene data show CDR1 as SGHTA and CDR2 as FQGNSA. Trimming took off 4 bases at V and 2 bases at J, with 11 bases between the two ends. This CDR3 is built from 14 residues. The CDR3 nucleotides are TGTGCCAGCAGCTCATGGGCCCTTAACACTGAAGCTTTCTTT. This encodes CASSSWALNTEAFF.

This chain links TRBV7-2 with TRBJ1-2, with unresolved D. CDR1 and CDR2 (germline): SGHTA, FQGNSA. Trimming took 7 bases from V and 7 from J, leaving 19 bases between them. The CDR3 covers 14 residues. The CDR3 loop reads CASKLGGQNLGYTF. The CDR3 region has the DNA TGTGCCAGCAAGTTAGGCGGTCAGAACCTTGGCTACACCTTC.

Here the CDR3 reads CASSVEPYNEQFF. The CDR3 bases are TGTGCCAGCAGCGTAGAACCTTACAATGAGCAGTTCTTC. This rearrangement joins TRBV9 to TRBJ2-1, with D hard to call. The CDR3 is made up of 13 amino acids. From germline, CDR1 is SGDLS and CDR2 YYNGEE. Trimming removed 0 bases at V and 4 bases at J, with 5 bases between.

V and J are TRBV10-2 and TRBJ1-1; weak D call: TRBD1 (6 bases). This CDR3 has 14 residues. Germline V gives CDR1 WSHSY, CDR2 SAAADI. The V end lost 2 bases, the J end lost 6 bases, and 13 bases lay between the germline ends. CDR3 coding DNA: TGCGCCAGCAGTGAGGGACAGTTTTTGTCTGAAGCTTTCTTT. Its protein product is CASSEGQFLSEAFF.

The gene calls are TRBV29-1 and TRBJ2-7; 7 nucleotides agree with TRBD1. CDR3 length: 13 residues. The germline V gene has CDR1 SQVTM and CDR2 ANQGSEA. The ends lost 6 bases at V and 3 bases at J; junction bases unmatched: 8. CDR3 in amino acids: CSVGRQGNYEQYF. In DNA form, the CDR3 reads TGCAGCGTCGGCAGACAGGGAAACTACGAGCAGTACTTC.

The chain combines TRBV5-1 with TRBJ1-2; TRBD1 aligns across 9 bases. V trimming: 4 bases; J trimming: 6 bases; junction bases outside the gene matches: 4. This CDR3 has 13 amino acids. Germline V gene sequence: CDR1 SGHRS, CDR2 YFSETQ. The CDR3 region has the DNA TGCGCCAGCAGCGTCCGGGACAGGGATGGCTACACCTTC. It codes for CASSVRDRDGYTF. Supplemented by reference TRBV5-1 and TRBJ1-2, the full variable domain reads KAGVTQTPRYLIKTRGQQVTLSCSPISGHRSVSWYQQTPGQGLQFLFEYFSETQRNKGNFPGRFSGRQFSNSRSEMNVSTLELGDSALYLCASSVRDRDGYTFGSGTRLTVV.

The chain recombines TRBV5-6 with TRBJ1-1, with 8 nucleotides matching TRBD1. V trimming: 3 bases; J trimming: 5 bases; junction bases outside the gene matches: 9. This CDR3 spans 15 amino acids. Per the germline V gene, CDR1 is SGHDT and CDR2 is YYEEEE. The CDR3: CASSWGAQGETEAFF. DNA of the CDR3: TGTGCCAGCAGCTGGGGGGCACAGGGGGAGACTGAAGCTTTCTTT. Full variable domain (missing parts from reference TRBV5-6 and TRBJ1-1): DAGVTQSPTHLIKTRGQQVTLRCSPKSGHDTVSWYQQALGQGPQFIFQYYEEEERQRGNFPDRFSGHQFPNYSSELNVNALLLGDSALYLCASSWGAQGETEAFFGQGTRLTVV.

The genes are TRBV2 and TRBJ1-1; TRBD1 is a possible D gene (5 bases). Looked up from germline, CDR1 is SNHLY and CDR2 is FYNNEI. The CDR3 consists of 16 residues. The V end lost 2 bases, the J end lost 6 bases, and 19 bases lay between the germline ends. The CDR3 DNA follows: TGTGCCAGCAGTGAAATAGAGGGGCGCGGGGTTTCTGAAGCTTTCTTT. Translation gives CASSEIEGRGVSEAFF.